The entry that follows covers one T cell receptor beta chain sequence. V lost 6 bases and J lost 5; bases outside the gene matches: 3. The CDR3 extends over 13 amino acids. Germline loops: CDR1 MNHEY, CDR2 SVGAGI. This entry belongs to a study of blood T cell repertoires in COVID-19. Measured with immunoSEQ multiplex PCR; TCRdb has only the in-frame clones, and not every one. The top ten clones hold 11% to 15% of a sample with under 200,000 clones, roughly 84% of them seen once. V gene TRBV6-5 combines with J gene TRBJ1-2; 10 bases line up with TRBD1. Sequenced input: peripheral blood. The source of this sequence is a man aged 18 to 29 with active or convalescent COVID-19. This chain's CDR3 is CASRRQGAYGYTF. Here the CDR3 DNA reads TGTGCCAGCAGGAGACAGGGGGCATATGGCTACACCTTC.